This T cell receptor (beta chain) appears in the sequencing data of a study of technical replicates of blood from a handful of donors. Trimming left V 7 bases short and J 7 bases short, with 14 bases between. The CDR3 contains 14 residues. Germline V gene sequence: CDR1 SNHLY, CDR2 FYNNEI. Profiled with immunoSEQ multiplex PCR; TCRdb holds only in-frame clones, not every one. The sample records fewer than 65,000 clones, around 87% being singletons. The receptor was derived from a human donor in good health. Some clones in this sample may be carry-over from other donors' samples. The rearrangement links TRBV2 to TRBJ1-6; possible D gene TRBD1, 6 bases. Material for sequencing was PBMCs. CDR3 nucleotide sequence: TGTGCCAGCATGCAGGGGACTATGAATTCACCCCTCCACTTT. Translation gives CASMQGTMNSPLHF.